This TCR beta chain was obtained from a study of T cells after yellow fever vaccination. Turning to the study itself: Preparation of the low-cell-number fractions used SMART-Seq v4 Ultra Low Input. Findings and limits, study-wide: There was a small share of clonotypes that showed up in both the CD4 and CD8 compartments. Although the secondary response was weaker, it peaked faster, at day 5 versus 15.

In its sample, this clonotype was seen a few times. Its antigen is undetermined. TCRdb used MiXCR to reprocess the 5' RACE reads, holding one entry per CDR3 protein. The table includes roughly 500,000 distinct CDR3 sequences, under 25% detected once. The material was PBMCs, obtained 15 days after the yellow fever booster vaccination. The receptor was isolated from a man under 40 who received the YFV17D yellow fever vaccine.

The CDR3 nucleotides are TGTGCCAGCAGCTTGCAGGGGGTGGCCCACGAGCAGTACTTC. Protein sequence: CASSLQGVAHEQYF. V gene TRBV5-5 combines with J gene TRBJ2-7, with 7 bases fitting TRBD1. Germline CDR1 is SGHKS and CDR2 is YYEKEE (reference sequence). V lost 1 base, J lost 5 bases, and 6 bases stayed unmatched. The CDR3 loop spans 14 amino acids.